This T cell receptor beta chain came from a study of T-cell reconstitution after alpha-beta-depleted transplantation in children. This CDR3 comprises 13 residues. CDR1 is MNHEY, CDR2 SMNVEV, per germline (reference sequence). V lost 8 bases and J 6 bases, leaving 11 bases between the germline ends. This clonotype was seen a few times. Unique molecular identifiers were used in preparing the TCRbeta library. One entry per CDR3 protein, called by TCRdb with MiXCR from the PCR reads. The profile shows 450,000 to 500,000 distinct CDR3 sequences, around 12% of them singletons. This sequence originates from a human donor who donated a stem cell graft to a child with combined immunodeficiency. The chain has TRBV27 and TRBJ1-6; D is perhaps TRBD1 (5 bases). The material sequenced was PBMCs from the stem cell graft donor, taken from the stem cell graft. The CDR3 reads CASSTGGNSPLHF. In DNA, the CDR3 is TGTGCCAGCTCTACGGGGGGTAATTCACCCCTCCACTTT.